This T cell receptor beta chain was obtained from a study of blood T cell repertoires in COVID-19. About the study: The origin of the acute and convalescent COVID-19 samples was the United States, Italy and Spain.

Original processing notes: Nucleated cell counts were estimated from reference gene primer amplification. Clones were read by immunoSEQ multiplex PCR, and TCRdb kept only the in-frame ones, dropping some. V and J calls plus clone size are reproduced from that table; the DNA served to infer D and trimming. This sample carries 86,000 or so clones, around 86% of them seen once, and the ten largest clones take less than 5%. This CDR3 is 13 amino acids long. The V end was cut by 3 bases, the J end by 4 bases, with 8 bases between. Germline assignment: CDR1 ENHRY and CDR2 SYGVKD. This chain connects TRBV10-3 to TRBJ2-3; D is possibly TRBD1 (5 bases). The clonotype originates from a man aged 50 or older with active or convalescent COVID-19. Sample: peripheral blood. The CDR3 bases are TGTGCCATCAGTGATCAGGGCTCAGATACGCAGTATTTT. It is translated as CAISDQGSDTQYF.